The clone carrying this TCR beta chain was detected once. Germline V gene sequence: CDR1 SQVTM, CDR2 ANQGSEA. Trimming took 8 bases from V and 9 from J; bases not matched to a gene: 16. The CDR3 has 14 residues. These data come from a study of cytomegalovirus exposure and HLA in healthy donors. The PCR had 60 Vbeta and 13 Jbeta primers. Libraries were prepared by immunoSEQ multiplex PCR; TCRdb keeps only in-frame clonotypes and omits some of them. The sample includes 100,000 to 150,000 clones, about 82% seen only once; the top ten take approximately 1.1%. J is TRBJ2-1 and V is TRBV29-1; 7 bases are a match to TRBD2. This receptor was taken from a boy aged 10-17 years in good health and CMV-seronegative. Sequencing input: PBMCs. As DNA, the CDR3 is TGCAGCACCACAGGTTACGGGAGGTCGGGTGAGCAGTTCTTC. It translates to CSTTGYGRSGEQFF.